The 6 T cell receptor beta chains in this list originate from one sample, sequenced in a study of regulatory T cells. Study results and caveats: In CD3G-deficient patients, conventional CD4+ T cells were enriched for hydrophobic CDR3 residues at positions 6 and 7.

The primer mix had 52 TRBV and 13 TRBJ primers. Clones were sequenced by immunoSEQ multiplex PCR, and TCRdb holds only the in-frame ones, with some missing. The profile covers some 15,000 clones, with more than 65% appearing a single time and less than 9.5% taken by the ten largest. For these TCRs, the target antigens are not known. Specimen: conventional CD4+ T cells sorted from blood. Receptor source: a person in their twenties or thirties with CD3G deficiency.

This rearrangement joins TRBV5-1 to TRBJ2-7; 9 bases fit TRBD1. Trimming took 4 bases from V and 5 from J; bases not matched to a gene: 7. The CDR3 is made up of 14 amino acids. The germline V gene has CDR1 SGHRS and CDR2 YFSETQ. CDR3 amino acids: CASSPGTGYNEQYF. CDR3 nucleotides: TGCGCCAGCAGCCCCGGGACAGGGTATAACGAGCAGTACTTC.

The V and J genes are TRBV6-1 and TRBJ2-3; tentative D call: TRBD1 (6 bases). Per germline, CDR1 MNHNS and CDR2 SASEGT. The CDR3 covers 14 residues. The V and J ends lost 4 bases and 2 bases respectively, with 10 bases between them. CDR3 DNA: TGTGCCAGCAGTGGTGAGGGGGACACAGATACGCAGTATTTT. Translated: CASSGEGDTDTQYF.

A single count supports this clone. CDR3 protein: CASRLQGGSNQPQHF. The CDR3 DNA reads as TGTGCCAGCAGACTACAGGGGGGTAGCAATCAGCCCCAGCATTTT. The chain combines TRBV28 with TRBJ1-5, with 8 bases lining up with TRBD1. Germline loops: CDR1 MDHEN, CDR2 SYDVKM. The trim removed 6 bases at V and 0 bases at J, leaving 4 bases unmatched. The CDR3 sequence is 15 residues long. Complete variable domain (other parts from reference TRBV28 and TRBJ1-5): DVKVTQSSRYLVKRTGEKVFLECVQDMDHENMFWYRQDPGLGLRLIYFSYDVKMKEKGDIPEGYSVSREKKERFSLILESASTNQTSMYLCASRLQGGSNQPQHFGDGTRLSIL.

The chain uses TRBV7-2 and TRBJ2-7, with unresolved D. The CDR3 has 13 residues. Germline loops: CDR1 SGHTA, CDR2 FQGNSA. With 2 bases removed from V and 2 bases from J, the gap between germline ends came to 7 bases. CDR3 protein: CASSLSGPYEQYF. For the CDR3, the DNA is TGTGCCAGCAGCTTATCAGGTCCCTACGAGCAGTACTTC. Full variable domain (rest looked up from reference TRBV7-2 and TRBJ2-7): GAGVSQSPSNKVTEKGKDVELRCDPISGHTALYWYRQSLGQGLEFLIYFQGNSAPDKSGLPSDRFSAERTGGSVSTLTIQRTQQEDSAVYLCASSLSGPYEQYFGPGTRLTVT.

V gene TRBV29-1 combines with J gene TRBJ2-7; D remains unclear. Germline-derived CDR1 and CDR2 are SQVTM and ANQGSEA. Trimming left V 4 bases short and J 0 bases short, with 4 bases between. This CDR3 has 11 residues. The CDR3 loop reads CSVASSYEQYF. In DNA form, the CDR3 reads TGCAGCGTTGCCAGCTCCTACGAGCAGTACTTC.

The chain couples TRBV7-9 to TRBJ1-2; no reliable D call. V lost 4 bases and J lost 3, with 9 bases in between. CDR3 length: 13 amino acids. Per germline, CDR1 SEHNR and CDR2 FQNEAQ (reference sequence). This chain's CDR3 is CASSSRSDYGYTF. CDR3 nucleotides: TGTGCCAGCAGCTCAAGGAGCGACTATGGCTACACCTTC. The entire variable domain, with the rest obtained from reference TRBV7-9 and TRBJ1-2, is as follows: DTGVSQNPRHKITKRGQNVTFRCDPISEHNRLYWYRQTLGQGPEFLTYFQNEAQLEKSRLLSDRFSAERPKGSFSTLEIQRTEQGDSAMYLCASSSRSDYGYTFGSGTRLTVV.